The 19 T cell receptor beta chains presented below share a single source sample, sequenced in a study of T cell responses to AZD1222 COVID-19 vaccine. Sequenced by immunoSEQ multiplex PCR; TCRdb stores in-frame clones only, minus some. The sample lists about 130,000 clones; roughly 85% were seen once. This specimen consisted of peripheral blood, obtained on day 0 of AZD1222 vaccination. Every receptor here comes from an adult in good health.

This clone showed up just once. The chain uses TRBV28 and TRBJ2-7; possibly TRBD1 for D (6 bases). Germline-derived CDR1 and CDR2 are MDHEN and SYDVKM. This CDR3 has 14 residues. V dropped 3 bases and J dropped 3 bases, with 12 bases sitting between them. CDR3 in amino acids: CASSFRGTGYEQYF. CDR3 DNA sequence: TGTGCCAGCAGTTTTAGGGGGACGGGCTACGAGCAGTACTTC.

The chain couples TRBV11-2 to TRBJ2-5, with 7 bases identical to TRBD2. Germline-derived CDR1 and CDR2 are SGHAT and FQNNGV. V shed 1 base, J shed 3 bases, and the junction held 2 bases outside the gene matches. This CDR3 has 14 residues. CDR3 sequence reads: CASSLGGREETQYF. CDR3 in DNA: TGTGCCAGCAGCTTAGGTGGGAGGGAAGAGACCCAGTACTTC.

The chain carries TRBV29-1 and TRBJ2-5; 9 bases are a match to TRBD2. CDR1 and CDR2 (germline): SQVTM, ANQGSEA. The trim removed 6 bases at V and 5 bases at J, leaving 7 bases unmatched. The CDR3 extends over 13 amino acids. The CDR3 is CSVPGLAWETQYF. The CDR3 DNA reads as TGCAGCGTCCCGGGACTAGCTTGGGAGACCCAGTACTTC.

The V gene is TRBV6-5, the J gene TRBJ1-1; perhaps TRBD1 as D (6 bases). The CDR3 loop spans 15 amino acids. Germline CDR1 reads MNHEY; CDR2 reads SVGAGI. Trimming took 2 bases from V and 5 from J, leaving 15 bases between them. The CDR3 sequence: CASSYLMGGGTEAFF. The CDR3 DNA follows: TGTGCCAGCAGTTACCTAATGGGAGGGGGGACTGAAGCTTTCTTT.

The V gene is TRBV21-1, the J gene TRBJ2-7; the table's D gene call, TRBD2, was not cross checked with the DNA. TRBV21-1 is tagged as a pseudogene. This CDR3 comprises 14 residues. CDR3 sequence reads: CASKTSVSLYEQYF. CDR3 nucleotide sequence: TGTGCCAGCAAAACTAGCGTTTCACTTTACGAGCAGTACTTC.

This clone appeared a single time. The chain is built from TRBV19 and TRBJ2-7; the match to TRBD2 covers 7 bases. V shed 4 bases and J 5 bases; nucleotides not matched to a gene: 11. Looked up from germline, CDR1 is LNHDA and CDR2 is SQIVND (reference sequence). This CDR3 is built from 15 residues. The CDR3 loop reads CASSNPREGLDEQYF. The CDR3 DNA reads as TGTGCCAGTAGTAACCCTAGGGAGGGGTTGGACGAGCAGTACTTC.

In this sample, this clone turned up once. This rearrangement joins TRBV27 to TRBJ2-7; D uncertain. V was pared by 4 bases and J by 0 bases, with 7 bases between. The CDR3 has 13 residues. CDR1 is MNHEY and CDR2 is SMNVEV in the germline V gene (reference sequence). CDR3 nucleotides: TGTGCCAGCAGTTCATTCCCCTCCTACGAGCAGTACTTC. Translating it yields CASSSFPSYEQYF.

The chain has TRBV6-2 or TRBV6-3 and TRBJ2-4, with D perhaps matching TRBD1 or TRBD2 (5 bases each). Germline V lookup: CDR1 MNHEY, CDR2 SVGEGT. V shed 0 bases and J shed 6 bases, with 9 bases lying between them. CDR3 size: 14 residues. CDR3: CASSYSGVTNIQYF. DNA for the CDR3: TGTGCCAGCAGTTACTCGGGGGTCACAAACATTCAGTACTTC.

V and J are TRBV9 and TRBJ2-5, with TRBD2 matching 16 bases. The CDR3 sequence is 18 residues long. Germline-derived CDR1 and CDR2 are SGDLS and YYNGEE. V was clipped by 3 bases and J by 3 bases; unmatched bases: 8. CDR3 nucleotide sequence: TGTGCCAGCAGCGGATTATCGGGACTAGCGGGAGGGAAAGAGACCCAGTACTTC. Its protein is CASSGLSGLAGGKETQYF.

The gene calls are TRBV18 and TRBJ1-4; D perhaps matches TRBD1 (5 bases). The V end lost 4 bases, the J end lost 4 bases, and 10 bases lay between the germline ends. Germline V gives CDR1 KGHSH, CDR2 LQKENI. This CDR3 contains 14 residues. DNA for the CDR3: TGTGCCAGCTCACGGTCGGGGGATAATGAAAAACTGTTTTTT. Encoded protein: CASSRSGDNEKLFF.

CDR3 amino acids: CASSLNRGGEQFF. CDR3 nucleotide sequence: TGTGCCAGCAGCTTAAACAGGGGAGGAGAGCAGTTCTTC. The chain employs TRBV7-3 and TRBJ2-1; D possibly corresponds to TRBD1 (7 bases). The CDR3 loop spans 13 amino acids. Germline lookup yields CDR1 SGHTA and CDR2 FQGTGA. V gave up 1 base and J gave up 10 bases, with 11 bases separating them.

This chain links TRBV28 with TRBJ2-7; tentatively, D is TRBD1 (6 bases). This CDR3 has 15 amino acids. Germline CDR1 MDHEN, CDR2 SYDVKM. V gave up 5 bases and J gave up 2 bases, with 16 bases separating them. The CDR3 loop reads CASSPERTAPYEQYF. The CDR3 nucleotides are TGTGCCAGCAGTCCCGAAAGGACAGCGCCCTACGAGCAGTACTTC. Full variable domain (missing parts from reference TRBV28 and TRBJ2-7): DVKVTQSSRYLVKRTGEKVFLECVQDMDHENMFWYRQDPGLGLRLIYFSYDVKMKEKGDIPEGYSVSREKKERFSLILESASTNQTSMYLCASSPERTAPYEQYFGPGTRLTVT.

The chain employs TRBV3-1 (or the pseudogene TRBV3-2) and TRBJ2-2; D ambiguous. Trimming left V 0 bases short and J 5 bases short, with 10 bases between. Germline V lookup: CDR1 LGHDT, CDR2 YNNKEL (reference sequence). The CDR3 contains 15 residues. This CDR3 reads CASSQDLTGTGELFF. The CDR3 bases are TGTGCCAGCAGCCAAGATCTTACTGGGACCGGGGAGCTGTTTTTT.

J is TRBJ1-5 and V is TRBV6-5, with D unresolved. The length of the CDR3 is 14 residues. Germline V lookup: CDR1 MNHEY, CDR2 SVGAGI. V was pared by 7 bases and J by 1 base, with 11 bases between. CDR3 sequence: CASTRDWSNQPQHF. The CDR3 DNA sequence: TGTGCCAGCACCCGGGATTGGAGCAATCAGCCCCAGCATTTT.

This clone has a handful of counts. This chain links TRBV18 with TRBJ1-5; D remains ambiguous. Germline lookup yields CDR1 KGHSH and CDR2 LQKENI. CDR3 length: 16 amino acids. The V end lost 3 bases, the J end lost 0 bases, and 12 bases lay between the germline ends. The CDR3 DNA sequence: TGTGCCAGCTCACCTGGATCAATTTATAGCAATCAGCCCCAGCATTTT. It translates to CASSPGSIYSNQPQHF.

This sequence joins TRBV27 and TRBJ1-5, with 9 bases identical to TRBD1. The CDR3 extends over 18 amino acids. V lost 5 bases, J lost 0 bases, and 11 bases stayed unmatched. Germline-derived CDR1 and CDR2 are MNHEY and SMNVEV (reference sequence). The CDR3 nucleotides are TGTGCCAGCAGTAATTCGCCGGGACAGGGAAGTAGCAATCAGCCCCAGCATTTT. Translating it yields CASSNSPGQGSSNQPQHF.

The J gene is TRBJ2-7, the V gene TRBV6-2 or TRBV6-3, with D maybe TRBD1 (5 bases). The germline V and J ends were trimmed by 5 bases and 2 bases, with 13 bases remaining between them. This CDR3 region has 14 residues. Germline values: CDR1 MNHEY, CDR2 SVGEGT. The CDR3 sequence is CASSLQGFAYEQYF. Written as DNA, the CDR3 is TGTGCCAGCAGTCTCCAGGGTTTTGCCTACGAGCAGTACTTC.

This clone was detected once. The V gene is TRBV7-9, the J gene TRBJ2-7, with D possibly being TRBD2 (5 bases). Between the trimmed V and J ends, which lost 5 bases and 6 bases, there was a span of 11 bases. The length of the CDR3 is 12 residues. Germline-derived CDR1 and CDR2 are SEHNR and FQNEAQ (reference sequence). The CDR3 loop is CASSPPGSEQYF. CDR3 DNA: TGTGCCAGCAGCCCCCCTGGGAGCGAGCAGTACTTC.

This chain uses TRBV5-6 with TRBJ2-2; TRBD1 agrees at 8 bases. The CDR3 sequence is 17 residues long. The ends lost 4 bases at V and 4 bases at J; junction bases unmatched: 12. The germline CDR1 and CDR2 sequences are SGHDT and YYEEEE. The CDR3 DNA reads as TGTGCCAGCAGCCGTCCCCAGGGACAGGACCCCACCGGGGAGCTGTTTTTT. Amino acid sequence: CASSRPQGQDPTGELFF.